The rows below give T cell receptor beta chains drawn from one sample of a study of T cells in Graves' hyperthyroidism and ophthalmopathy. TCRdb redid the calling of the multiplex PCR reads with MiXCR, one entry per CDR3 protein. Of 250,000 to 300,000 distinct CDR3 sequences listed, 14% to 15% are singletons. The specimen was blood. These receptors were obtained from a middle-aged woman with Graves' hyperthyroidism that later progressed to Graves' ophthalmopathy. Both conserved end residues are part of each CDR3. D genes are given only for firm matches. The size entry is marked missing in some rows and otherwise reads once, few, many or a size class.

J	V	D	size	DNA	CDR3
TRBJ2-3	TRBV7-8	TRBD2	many	TGTGCCAGCAGCTTGACACTAGCGGGGGGCCCCCCAGATACGCAGTATTTT	CASSLTLAGGPPDTQYF
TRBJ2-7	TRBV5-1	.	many	TGCGCCAGCAGCTTTAGGCCCACCTACGAGCAGTACTTC	CASSFRPTYEQYF
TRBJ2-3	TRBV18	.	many	TGTGCCAGCTCACCCACACCTACTGAGGGTCCTAGCACAGATACGCAGTATTTT	CASSPTPTEGPSTDTQYF
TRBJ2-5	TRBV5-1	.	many	TGCGCCAGCAGGGCGGGGGCACGAGAGACCCAGTACTTC	CASRAGARETQYF
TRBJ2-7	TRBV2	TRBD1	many	TGTGCCAGCAGTGAATACAGGGGTGGCGAGCAGTACTTC	CASSEYRGGEQYF
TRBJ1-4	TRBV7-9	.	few	TGTGCCAGCAGCTCCCAACAGGAAAAACTGTTTTTT	CASSSQQEKLFF
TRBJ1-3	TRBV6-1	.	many	TGTGCCAGCAGTCCCTTATACGGGGCAGGGGAGGTTGGAAACACCATATATTTT	CASSPLYGAGEVGNTIYF
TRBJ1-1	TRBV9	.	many	TGTGCCAGCAGCGTAGAAGCAGGGAACACTGAAGCTTTCTTT	CASSVEAGNTEAFF
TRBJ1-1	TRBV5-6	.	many	TGTGCCAGCAGCTTGCCCTCCCAAGGGGTGAACACTGAAGCTTTCTTT	CASSLPSQGVNTEAFF
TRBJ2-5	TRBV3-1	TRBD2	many	TGTGCCAGCAGCCAAGAATCCAGCGGGAGGGCCCTACAAGAGACCCAGTACTTC	CASSQESSGRALQETQYF
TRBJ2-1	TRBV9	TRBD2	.	TGTGCCAGCAGCGTAGGCCCACAAGCTAGCGGGAGTTTCTACAATGAGCAGTTCTTC	CASSVGPQASGSFYNEQFF
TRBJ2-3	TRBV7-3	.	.	TGTGCCAGCAGCCCCACCCAGCGGCACACCTTCGGCACAGATACGCAGTATTTT	CASSPTQRHTFGTDTQYF
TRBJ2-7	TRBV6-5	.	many	TGTGCCAGCAGTTACTCTCCGGAAGGGGGCTACGAGCAGTACTTC	CASSYSPEGGYEQYF
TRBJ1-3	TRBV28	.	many	TGTGCCAGCACCACTCTCGAGGGGAACACCATATATTTT	CASTTLEGNTIYF
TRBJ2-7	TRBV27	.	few	TGTGCCAGCAGTTCCCGCCATTACGAGCAGTACTTC	CASSSRHYEQYF
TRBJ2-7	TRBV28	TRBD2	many	TGTGCCAGCGGAAAAGACAGGTTGCTAGCGGGAGCCTACGAGCAGTACTTC	CASGKDRLLAGAYEQYF
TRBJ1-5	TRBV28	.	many	TGTGCCAGCAGTTATAAAGGTAGTCAGCCCCAGCATTTT	CASSYKGSQPQHF
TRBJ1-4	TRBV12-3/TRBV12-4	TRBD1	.	TGTGCCAGCAGTTCGGACAGGGAAAATGAAAAACTGTTTTTT	CASSSDRENEKLFF
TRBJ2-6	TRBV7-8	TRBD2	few	TGTGCCAGCAGCCCTGTTGGGAGGGGTGGTGGGGCCAACGTCCTGACTTTC	CASSPVGRGGGANVLTF
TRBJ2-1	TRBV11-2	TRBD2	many	TGTGCCAGCAGCTTAGCGTTGGTCCTAGCGGGCTACAATGAGCAGTTCTTC	CASSLALVLAGYNEQFF
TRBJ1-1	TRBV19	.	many	TGTGCCAGTAGTATTCGCTCGAGAGGGACTGAAGCTTTCTTT	CASSIRSRGTEAFF
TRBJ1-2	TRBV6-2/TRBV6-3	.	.	TGTGCCAGTTCAACTGGCTCCCCTAACTATGGCTACACCTTC	CASSTGSPNYGYTF
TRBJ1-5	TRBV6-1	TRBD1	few	TGTGCCAGCAGTCGGGACAGAATCCAGCCCCAGCATTTT	CASSRDRIQPQHF
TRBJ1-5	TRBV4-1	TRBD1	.	TGCGCCAGCAGCCACCGGACAGGGGGGATCAATCAGCCCCAGCATTTT	CASSHRTGGINQPQHF
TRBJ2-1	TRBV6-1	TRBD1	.	TGTGCCAGCAGTTCCGGGACAGGGTCGAGCTCCTACAATGAGCAGTTCTTC	CASSSGTGSSSYNEQFF
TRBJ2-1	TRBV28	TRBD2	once	TGTGCCAGCAGTCCCCGAGGGACTAGCGGGTTCAATGAGCAGTTCTTC	CASSPRGTSGFNEQFF
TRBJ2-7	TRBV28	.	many	TGTGCCAGCAGTTACACTGAGCAGTACTTC	CASSYTEQYF
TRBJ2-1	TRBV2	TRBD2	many	TGTGCCATAAGAACCGGACTAGCGGGAACCTACAATGAGCAGTTCTTC	CAIRTGLAGTYNEQFF
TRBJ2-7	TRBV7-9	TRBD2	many	TGTGCCAGCAGCACCTTTAGCGGGAAACCCTCCTACGAGCAGTACTTC	CASSTFSGKPSYEQYF
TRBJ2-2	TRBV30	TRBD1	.	TGTGCCTGGAGTGTGGGTCAGGGGGCCGGGGAGCTGTTTTTT	CAWSVGQGAGELFF
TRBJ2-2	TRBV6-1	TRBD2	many	TGTGCCAGCAGACTAGCGGGAGTATCGACCGGGGAGCTGTTTTTT	CASRLAGVSTGELFF
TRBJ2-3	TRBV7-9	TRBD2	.	TGTGCCAGCAGCCCAACGGCGGGACTAGCGGGTAGCACAGATACGCAGTATTTT	CASSPTAGLAGSTDTQYF
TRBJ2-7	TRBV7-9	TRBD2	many	TGTGCCAGCAGCCTCCCGGGGGGACCCGAGCAGTACTTC	CASSLPGGPEQYF
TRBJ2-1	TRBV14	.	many	TGTGCCAGCAGGCCCAGTACAGGAGTGCACTACAATGAGCAGTTCTTC	CASRPSTGVHYNEQFF
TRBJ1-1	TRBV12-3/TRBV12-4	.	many	TGTGCCAGCAGTTTTGGGATTGGCACTGAAGCTTTCTTT	CASSFGIGTEAFF
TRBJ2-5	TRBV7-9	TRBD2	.	TGTGCCAGCCGGCGGGAGGGCTGGGAGACCCAGTACTTC	CASRREGWETQYF
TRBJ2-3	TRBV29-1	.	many	TGCAGCGTTTGGTGGGCTAGCACAGATACGCAGTATTTT	CSVWWASTDTQYF
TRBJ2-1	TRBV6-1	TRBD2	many	TGTGCCAGCAGTGAACTAGCGGGAGGGCACAATGAGCAGTTCTTC	CASSELAGGHNEQFF
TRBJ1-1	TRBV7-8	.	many	TGTGCCAGCAGCTTAGTAAGGACCGCAACAGGTGAAGCTTTCTTT	CASSLVRTATGEAFF
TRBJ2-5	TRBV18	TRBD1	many	TGTGCCAGCTCACCTCGGGACAGCCAAGAGACCCAGTACTTC	CASSPRDSQETQYF
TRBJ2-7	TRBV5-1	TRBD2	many	TGCGCCAGCAGCTCAATGGGACTAGAGTACGAGCAGTACTTC	CASSSMGLEYEQYF
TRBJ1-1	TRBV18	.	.	TGTGCCAGCTCACCGCAAACTGCTAACACTGAAGCTTTCTTT	CASSPQTANTEAFF
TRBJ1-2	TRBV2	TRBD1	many	TGTGCCAGCAGAGTACAGGGGGCAGGGGGCTACACCTTC	CASRVQGAGGYTF
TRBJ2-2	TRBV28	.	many	TGTGCCAGCAGCCCCGAGGAAGGGGGGACCGGGGAGCTGTTTTTT	CASSPEEGGTGELFF
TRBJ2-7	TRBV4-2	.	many	TGTGCCAGCAGCCAAGACGACGGCTACGAGCAGTACTTC	CASSQDDGYEQYF
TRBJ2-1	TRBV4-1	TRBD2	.	TGCGCCAGCAGCCAAGATACCGCGGGAGGGCGGAATGAGCAGTTCTTC	CASSQDTAGGRNEQFF
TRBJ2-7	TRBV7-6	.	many	TGTGCCAGCAGCTTCCGGTCAGGGGAAGGATACGAGCAGTACTTC	CASSFRSGEGYEQYF
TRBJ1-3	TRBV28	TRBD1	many	TGTGCCAGCATGTCGGGACAGGGATTTACGAACACCATATATTTT	CASMSGQGFTNTIYF
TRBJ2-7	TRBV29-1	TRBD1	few	TGCAGCGCAATCGGGACAGGGGACATGCAGTACTTC	CSAIGTGDMQYF
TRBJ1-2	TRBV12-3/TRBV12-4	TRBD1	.	TGTGCCAGCAGTGGAGGGCGTAGGACAGGGGGCTATGGCTACACCTTC	CASSGGRRTGGYGYTF
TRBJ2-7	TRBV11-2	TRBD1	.	TGTGCCAGCAGCTTTATCCCGGGACAGGGGCGAGAGCAGTACTTC	CASSFIPGQGREQYF
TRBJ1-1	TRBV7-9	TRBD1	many	TGTGCCAGCAGTTCCGGACAGGGGGTCGAAGCTTTCTTT	CASSSGQGVEAFF
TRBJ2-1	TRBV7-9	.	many	TGTGCCAGCATCCCCGGGGGTAATGAGCAGTTCTTC	CASIPGGNEQFF
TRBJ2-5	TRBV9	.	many	TGTGCCAGCAGCCCTTCGGGAGCGGAGACCCAGTACTTC	CASSPSGAETQYF
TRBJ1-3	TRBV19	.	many	TGTGCCAGTAGTCGCCGGGACGGAGTCTCTGGAAACACCATATATTTT	CASSRRDGVSGNTIYF
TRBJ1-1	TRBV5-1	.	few	TGCGCCAGCAGCTTGGACGGGGGCACTGAAGCTTTCTTT	CASSLDGGTEAFF
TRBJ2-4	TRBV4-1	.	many	TGCGCCAGCTCTAGTGCAGGAGCCAAAAACATTCAGTACTTC	CASSSAGAKNIQYF
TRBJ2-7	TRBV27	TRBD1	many	TGTGCCAGCAGTACGAGGGACAGCTCCTACGAGCAGTACTTC	CASSTRDSSYEQYF
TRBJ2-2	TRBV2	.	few	TGTGCCAGCCAGGAGACTTACCTCTCCGGGGAGCTGTTTTTT	CASQETYLSGELFF